Below, 6 T cell receptor beta chains from the same sample are listed, as sequenced in a study of CD8+ T cells in alopecia areata listed by TCRdb under 2018. In light of the paper, this sample's treatment or condition label describes: oral pan-JAK inhibitor, 5-10 mg twice daily. To prepare the library, the immunoSEQ multiplex PCR assay was applied. RNA was extracted from all samples and reverse transcribed into cDNA, which served as template for TCR sequencing. TCRdb carries this immuneACCESS record with in-frame sequences only. Its versions omit some clonotypes, under half of them owing to an unresolved V gene in the studies checked, with the rest unexplained. The sample data list about 180,000 clones, and approximately 50% of these were observed just once. The ten top clones hold about 9.4% of the sample. The sample was CD8+ T cells sorted from blood, taken around week 53, from a patient treated with tofacitinib. Receptor source: a human donor with alopecia areata.

The chain combines TRBV13 with TRBJ1-5; D is uncertain. CDR3 length: 15 residues. Trimming took 0 bases from V and 0 from J, leaving 6 bases between them. CDR1 PRHDT and CDR2 FYEKMQ come from the germline V gene (reference sequence). The CDR3 region has the DNA TGTGCCAGCAGCTTAGGACGGGTTAGCAATCAGCCCCAGCATTTT. It yields the protein CASSLGRVSNQPQHF. The full variable domain, rest sourced from reference TRBV13 and TRBJ1-5, is AAGVIQSPRHLIKEKRETATLKCYPIPRHDTVYWYQQGPGQDPQFLISFYEKMQSDKGSIPDRFSAQQFSDYHSELNMSSLELGDSALYFCASSLGRVSNQPQHFGDGTRLSIL.

CDR3 bases: TGTGCCAGCACCTCCCACGAGGGGCGCGTCTACGAGCAGTACTTC. It translates to CASTSHEGRVYEQYF. The V and J genes are TRBV7-8 and TRBJ2-7, with D perhaps TRBD1 or TRBD2 (5 bases each). Germline V CDR1 and CDR2: SGHVS, FQNEAQ. This CDR3 region has 15 residues. V dropped 7 bases and J dropped 3 bases, with 19 bases sitting between them.

The genes are TRBV7-9 and TRBJ2-3, with TRBD1 matching over 8 bases. This CDR3 spans 15 amino acids. Germline assignment: CDR1 SEHNR and CDR2 FQNEAQ (reference sequence). V was pared by 5 bases and J by 0 bases, with 4 bases of the junction left unmatched. The CDR3 reads CASSTGQASTDTQYF. DNA for the CDR3: TGTGCCAGCAGCACGGGACAGGCCAGCACAGATACGCAGTATTTT.

This clone was observed a few times. V and J are TRBV11-2 and TRBJ2-1, with 12 bases matching TRBD1. Per the germline V gene, CDR1 is SGHAT and CDR2 is FQNNGV. This CDR3 comprises 15 residues. V gave up 5 bases and J gave up 8 bases; unmatched junction bases: 7. CDR3 nucleotides: TGTGCCAGCAGCCCAACGGGACAGGGGGCTGATGAGCAGTTCTTC. Translation: CASSPTGQGADEQFF.

This clone was counted between two and nine times. The chain joins TRBV6-5 to TRBJ1-2; D call uncertain. CDR1 MNHEY and CDR2 SVGAGI come from the germline V gene. This CDR3 spans 13 amino acids. V lost 4 bases to trimming and J lost 4 bases, with 10 bases between them. CDR3 sequence (DNA): TGTGCCAGCAGTTCGACGGAGTTCTATGGCTACACCTTC. Amino acid sequence: CASSSTEFYGYTF.

The V and J genes are TRBV29-1 and TRBJ2-3; no definite D call. The CDR3 consists of 12 residues. V shed 2 bases and J shed 4 bases, with 7 bases lying between them. Germline CDR1 reads SQVTM; CDR2 reads ANQGSEA. In DNA, the CDR3 is TGCAGCGTTGAAACAGATCCAGATACGCAGTATTTT. Translating gives CSVETDPDTQYF.